This T cell receptor beta chain emerged from a study of Ad26.COV2.S vaccination and SARS-CoV-2 variants. Study-level results: Vaccine recipients showed a spike-specific TCR breadth that was higher than in placebo recipients. Analyses of TCR breadth and depth may have underestimated total T cell responses.

The CDR3 totals 15 residues. Treatment of the sample: about 20 received Ad26.COV2.S at low or high dose, single or two shots; roughly 5 received placebo; per-sample allocation not given. Sampling was performed 63 days after the first vaccine or placebo injection. An adult of 18-55 years in Boston served as donor. Comment on this clone: Antigen: not known.

Data came from immunoSEQ multiplex PCR; TCRdb stores just in-frame clones and leaves some out. The sample carries 300,000 to 400,000 clones, about 88% recorded once. The specimen was peripheral blood, collected in a trial of Ad26.COV2.S vaccine versus placebo. The chain joins TRBV21-1 to TRBJ1-6. TRBV21-1 counts as a pseudogene. This TCR came from a person between 18 and 60 years old who received the Ad26.COV2.S COVID-19 vaccine or a placebo. In nucleotides, the CDR3 is TGTGCCAGCACCGCGCCCGTACACCTCAATTCACCCCTCCACTTT. This translates into CASTAPVHLNSPLHF.